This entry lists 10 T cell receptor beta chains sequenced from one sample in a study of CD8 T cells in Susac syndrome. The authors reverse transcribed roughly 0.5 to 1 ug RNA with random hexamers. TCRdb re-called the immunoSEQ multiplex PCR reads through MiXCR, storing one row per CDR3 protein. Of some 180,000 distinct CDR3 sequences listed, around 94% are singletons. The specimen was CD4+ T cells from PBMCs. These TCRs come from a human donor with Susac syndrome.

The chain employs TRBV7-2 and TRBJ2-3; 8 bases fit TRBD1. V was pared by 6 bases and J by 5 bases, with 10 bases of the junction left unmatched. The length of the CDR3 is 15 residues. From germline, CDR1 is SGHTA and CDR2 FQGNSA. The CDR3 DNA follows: TGTGCCAGCAGGGCCAAAGACAGGGGAATAGATACGCAGTATTTT. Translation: CASRAKDRGIDTQYF. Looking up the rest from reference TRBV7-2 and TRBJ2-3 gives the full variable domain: GAGVSQSPSNKVTEKGKDVELRCDPISGHTALYWYRQSLGQGLEFLIYFQGNSAPDKSGLPSDRFSAERTGGSVSTLTIQRTQQEDSAVYLCASRAKDRGIDTQYFGPGTRLTVL.

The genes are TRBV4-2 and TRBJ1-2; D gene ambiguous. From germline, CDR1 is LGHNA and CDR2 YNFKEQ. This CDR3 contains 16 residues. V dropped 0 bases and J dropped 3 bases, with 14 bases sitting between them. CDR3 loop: CASSQDMAERDYGYTF. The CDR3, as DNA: TGTGCCAGCAGCCAAGATATGGCAGAACGGGACTATGGCTACACCTTC.

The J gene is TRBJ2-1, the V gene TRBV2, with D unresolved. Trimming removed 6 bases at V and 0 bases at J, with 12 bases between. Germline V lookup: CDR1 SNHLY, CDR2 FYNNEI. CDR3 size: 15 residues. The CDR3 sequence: CASRVFAHSYNEQFF. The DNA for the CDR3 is TGTGCCAGCAGGGTATTCGCACACTCCTACAATGAGCAGTTCTTC.

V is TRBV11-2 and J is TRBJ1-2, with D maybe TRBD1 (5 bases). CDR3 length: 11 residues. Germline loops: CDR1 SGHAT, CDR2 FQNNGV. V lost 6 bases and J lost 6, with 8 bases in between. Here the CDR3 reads CASRGGNGYTF. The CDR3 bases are TGTGCCAGCAGGGGGGGTAATGGCTACACCTTC.

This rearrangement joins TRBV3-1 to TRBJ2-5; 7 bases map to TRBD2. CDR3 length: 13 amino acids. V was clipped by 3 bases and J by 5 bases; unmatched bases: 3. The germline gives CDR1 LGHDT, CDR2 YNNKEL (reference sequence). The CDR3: CASSHRGSETQYF. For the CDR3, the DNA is TGTGCCAGCAGCCATCGCGGGAGTGAGACCCAGTACTTC.

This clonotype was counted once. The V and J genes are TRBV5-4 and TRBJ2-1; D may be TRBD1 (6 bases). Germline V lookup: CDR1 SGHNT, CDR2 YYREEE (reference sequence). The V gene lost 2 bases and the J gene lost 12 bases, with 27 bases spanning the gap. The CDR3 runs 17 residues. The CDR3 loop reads CASSLRSGGGLPSGQFF. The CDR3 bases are TGTGCCAGCAGCTTAAGATCTGGGGGCGGCCTTCCTAGTGGGCAGTTCTTC.

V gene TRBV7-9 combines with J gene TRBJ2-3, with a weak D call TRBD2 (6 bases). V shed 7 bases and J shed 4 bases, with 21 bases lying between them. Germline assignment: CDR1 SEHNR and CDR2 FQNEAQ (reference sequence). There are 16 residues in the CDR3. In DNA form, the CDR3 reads TGTGCCAGCAACGTAGGACGGGAGTTGTCCTCAGATACGCAGTATTTT. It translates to CASNVGRELSSDTQYF.

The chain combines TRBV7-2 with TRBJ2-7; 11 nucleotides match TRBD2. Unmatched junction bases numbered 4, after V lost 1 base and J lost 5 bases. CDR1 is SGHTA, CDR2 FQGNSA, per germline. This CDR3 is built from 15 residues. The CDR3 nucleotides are TGTGCCAGCAGCTTAGTGACTAGCGGGGTCAACGAGCAGTACTTC. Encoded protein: CASSLVTSGVNEQYF.

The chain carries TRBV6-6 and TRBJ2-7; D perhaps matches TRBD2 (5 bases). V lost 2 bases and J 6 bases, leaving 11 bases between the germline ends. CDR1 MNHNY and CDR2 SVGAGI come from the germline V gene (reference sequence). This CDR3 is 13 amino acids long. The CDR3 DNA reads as TGTGCCAGCAGTTACCTAGCCTTCGGCGAGCAGTACTTC. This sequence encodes CASSYLAFGEQYF.

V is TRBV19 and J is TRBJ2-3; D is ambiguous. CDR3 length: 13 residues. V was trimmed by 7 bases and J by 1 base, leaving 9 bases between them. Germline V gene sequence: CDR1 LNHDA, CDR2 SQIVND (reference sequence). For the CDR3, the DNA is TGTGCCAGTAAAGAGGTAGGCACAGATACGCAGTATTTT. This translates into CASKEVGTDTQYF. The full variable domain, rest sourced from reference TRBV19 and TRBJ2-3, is DGGITQSPKYLFRKEGQNVTLSCEQNLNHDAMYWYRQDPGQGLRLIYYSQIVNDFQKGDIAEGYSVSREKKESFPLTVTSAQKNPTAFYLCASKEVGTDTQYFGPGTRLTVL.